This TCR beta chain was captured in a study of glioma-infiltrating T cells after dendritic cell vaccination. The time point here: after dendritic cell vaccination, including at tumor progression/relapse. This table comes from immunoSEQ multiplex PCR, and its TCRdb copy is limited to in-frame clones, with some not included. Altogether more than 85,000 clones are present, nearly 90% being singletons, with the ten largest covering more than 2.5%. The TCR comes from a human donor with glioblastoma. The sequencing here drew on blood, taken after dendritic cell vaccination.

CDR3 loop: CASSLEVGRGNEQYF. The DNA for the CDR3 is TGTGCCAGCAGCTTAGAGGTGGGCCGGGGGAACGAGCAGTACTTC. V usage is TRBV7-2 and J usage is TRBJ2-7; perhaps TRBD2 as D (6 bases). This CDR3 has 15 amino acids. V lost 1 base and J lost 5, with 15 bases in between. Germline lookup yields CDR1 SGHTA and CDR2 FQGNSA.